This TCR beta chain derives from a study of Graves' ophthalmopathy and Graves' hyperthyroidism. About this clonotype itself: Its antigen is undetermined.

Beta-chain TCR CDR3 regions were amplified from RNA transcripts. An opening RT-PCR round employed HTBI primers and preceded a second-round multiplex PCR. TCRdb re-analysed the multiplex PCR reads in MiXCR, keeping a single row per CDR3 protein. The top ten hold 8.5% to 14% of the sample, which has 1 million to 1.3 million distinct CDR3 sequences, 35% to 40% seen once. Findings and caveats of the study: With a specificity of 72.22% and a sensitivity of around 71%, the model predicted ophthalmopathy progression. A majority of expanded thyroid clonotypes exceeding 0.001 frequency were likewise present in blood. For separating ophthalmopathy from stable hyperthyroidism, a 13-signature model gave 87.88% sensitivity and 80% to 84% specificity.

The V end lost 1 base, the J end lost 6 bases, and 9 bases lay between the germline ends. The CDR3 length is 13 residues. Germline CDR1 MGHRA, CDR2 YSYEKL. The V call is TRBV4-1, the J call TRBJ1-2; tentatively, D is TRBD1 (6 bases). The TCR originated in an adult man with Graves' hyperthyroidism. Sequencing used peripheral blood or thyroid tissue (not recorded which). As DNA, the CDR3 is TGCGCCAGCAGCCAAGCAGGGGTGGATGGCTACACCTTC. It codes for CASSQAGVDGYTF.